One T cell receptor beta chain is described in this entry. Its antigen is unknown. This sample is drawn from a study of cytomegalovirus exposure and HLA in healthy donors. Notes on the study in general: Among TCR beta chains, those listed as cytomegalovirus-associated numbered around 180.

With 60 Vbeta and 13 Jbeta primers, the PCR was carried out. Data came from immunoSEQ multiplex PCR; TCRdb stores just in-frame clones and leaves some out. Of approximately 100,000 clones in the sample, 79% were seen once. The clonotype comes from a woman in her thirties or forties in good health and CMV-seronegative. Material for sequencing was PBMCs.

The CDR3 sequence: CASSPTGYRVYEQYF. The CDR3 DNA sequence: TGTGCCAGCTCACCCACCGGGTACCGAGTCTACGAGCAGTACTTC. The chain joins TRBV18 to TRBJ2-7; no clear D. The CDR3 is 15 amino acids. V was cut by 3 bases and J by 3 bases, with 15 bases left in between. CDR1 KGHSH and CDR2 LQKENI come from the germline V gene.